A few counts support the clone carrying this T cell receptor beta chain. Its matching antigen is unknown. The sample belongs to a study of blood T cells in healthy people across ages. Study-wide points: Among long-lived donors, naive CD4+ cells were more numerous and diversity higher than in aged donors. Estimated diversity, derived from one million T cells, was regarded as an underestimate.

Combining a sample-barcoded 5' primer with a J-beta primer mix, a second PCR ran for roughly 7 to 11 cycles. TCRdb reanalysed the 5' RACE reads using MiXCR and keeps one entry per CDR3 protein. The data show 1.4 million or so distinct CDR3 sequences, with under 55% seen just once and about 4.1% held by the top ten. Investigators took around 11 milliliters of peripheral blood from every donor. Sequencing input: blood. The source of this sequence is a woman aged 18-29 years in good health.

Written as DNA, the CDR3 is TGTGCCAGCAGTGGGGACAGGGGGCGATTGGACACTGAAGCTTTCTTT. This codes for CASSGDRGRLDTEAFF. The genes are TRBV6-1 and TRBJ1-1; 12 positions match TRBD1. CDR3 length equals 16 residues. J lost 3 bases, V lost 4 bases, and 6 bases had no gene match. Germline V gives CDR1 MNHNS, CDR2 SASEGT.